A single sample is the source of the 30 T cell receptor beta chains below, sequenced in a study of T-cell memory formation after mild COVID-19 (dated by TCRdb to the early 2020s). Library preparation used 5' RACE. The listed sequencing device is Illumina NovaSeq 6000. Through fastp at Q25 and MiXCR, TCRdb rebuilt clones from the public reads, retaining in-frame beta chains. Entries that share a CDR3 protein sequence are merged under the most common genes and DNA. A total of over 350,000 distinct CDR3 sequences appear in this sample, roughly a quarter of them only once. In total, the top ten clones hold roughly 8.9% of the sample. What was sequenced was PBMCs or a T cell subset sorted from them (not recorded which). Receptors were obtained from an adult woman who had mild COVID-19 (a few samples of this study predate the infection). The sample titles of this study are shuffled in the database, so cell type and time point are left out; the donor was told from shared clones.

This chain joins TRBV2 and TRBJ1-1; 7 nucleotides agree with TRBD1. This CDR3 is 15 amino acids long. V dropped 1 base and J dropped 1; count of bases not matched to a gene: 3. Germline CDR1 and CDR2: SNHLY and FYNNEI. CDR3 in DNA: TGTGCCAGCAGTGAAGGTCGGACAGGGAACACTGAAGCTTTCTTT. Protein sequence: CASSEGRTGNTEAFF.

The genes are TRBV12-3 or TRBV12-4 and TRBJ1-2, with TRBD1 matching over 7 bases. CDR3 length equals 15 residues. V shed 0 bases and J 7 bases; nucleotides not matched to a gene: 8. CDR3 protein: CASSLARGRGFGYTF. Written as DNA, the CDR3 is TGTGCCAGCAGTTTAGCGCGGGGCAGGGGGTTTGGCTACACCTTC.

The chain recombines TRBV12-3 or TRBV12-4 with TRBJ2-1; no clear D. CDR3 size: 14 residues. Between the trimmed V and J ends, which lost 6 bases and 4 bases, there was a span of 13 bases. The CDR3 DNA reads TGTGCCAGCAGCAGAACCGGACGGTACAATGAGCAGTTCTTC. It translates to CASSRTGRYNEQFF.

This chain's CDR3 is CAIAEHSGNTIYF. DNA for the CDR3: TGTGCCATCGCAGAACATTCGGGAAACACCATATATTTT. This rearrangement joins TRBV10-3 to TRBJ1-3; D is undetermined. This CDR3 is 13 amino acids long. V was trimmed by 8 bases and J by 4 bases, leaving 12 bases between them. The germline gives CDR1 ENHRY, CDR2 SYGVKD.

J is TRBJ2-3 and V is TRBV12-3 or TRBV12-4; 7 nucleotides agree with TRBD2. This CDR3 comprises 17 residues. The J segment lost 6 bases and the V segment lost 5 bases, leaving 17 bases of the junction unmatched. The CDR3 bases are TGTGCCAGCAGTCCATACCCCCGGACACGGACTAGGGATACGCAGTATTTT. Protein sequence: CASSPYPRTRTRDTQYF.

This clonotype has at least ten counts. The V and J genes are TRBV7-9 and TRBJ1-5; weak D call: TRBD1 (6 bases). Germline CDR1 SEHNR, CDR2 FQNEAQ (reference sequence). The CDR3 sequence is 14 residues long. V was shortened by 5 bases and J by 0 bases, with 8 bases between the two germline ends. The CDR3: CASSLDSSNQPQHF. Written as DNA, the CDR3 is TGTGCCAGCAGCCTGGACAGTAGCAATCAGCCCCAGCATTTT. The full variable domain, its missing parts supplied by reference TRBV7-9 and TRBJ1-5, is DTGVSQNPRHKITKRGQNVTFRCDPISEHNRLYWYRQTLGQGPEFLTYFQNEAQLEKSRLLSDRFSAERPKGSFSTLEIQRTEQGDSAMYLCASSLDSSNQPQHFGDGTRLSIL.

This clonotype was observed a few times. The V and J genes are TRBV15 and TRBJ1-5; 7 positions agree with TRBD1. Germline loops: CDR1 LNHNV, CDR2 YYDKDF (reference sequence). J gave up 6 bases and V 3 bases, and 5 bases lay outside the gene matches. The CDR3 totals 14 residues. In nucleotides, the CDR3 is TGTGCCACCAGCAGGACAGGGCAGGGTCAGCCCCAGCATTTT. Amino acid sequence: CATSRTGQGQPQHF.

This clonotype came up a few times. This sequence joins TRBV4-1 and TRBJ2-1; 7 nucleotides agree with TRBD2. This CDR3 contains 16 residues. CDR1 and CDR2 (germline): MGHRA, YSYEKL. J gave up 0 bases and V 1 base, and 3 bases lay outside the gene matches. The DNA of the CDR3 is TGCGCCAGCAGCCAAGGGGGGACTACCTCCTACAATGAGCAGTTCTTC. It translates to CASSQGGTTSYNEQFF.

This rearrangement joins TRBV7-2 to TRBJ2-7, with 10 nucleotides matching TRBD2. Germline CDR1 reads SGHTA; CDR2 reads FQGNSA. The CDR3 is 14 residues long. V shed 4 bases and J 3 bases; nucleotides not matched to a gene: 3. CDR3 sequence: CASSSTSGDYEQYF. In DNA, the CDR3 is TGTGCCAGCAGCTCCACTAGCGGGGACTACGAGCAGTACTTC.

The CDR3 nucleotides read TGCAGTGCTAGGGGGGGGGAGACCCAGTACTTC. The encoded protein is CSARGGETQYF. The rearrangement joins TRBV20-1 to TRBJ2-5; 7 bases map to TRBD2. This CDR3 is built from 11 residues. With 3 bases clipped from V and 5 bases from J, the junction kept 0 bases outside the gene matches. Germline lookup yields CDR1 DFQATT and CDR2 SNEGSKA (reference sequence).

This clonotype turned up a few times. The V gene is TRBV6-1, the J gene TRBJ2-2; 8 bases agree with TRBD1. Germline loops: CDR1 MNHNS, CDR2 SASEGT. The junction had 3 bases not matched to a gene; V was cut back by 4 bases and J by 5 bases. This CDR3 contains 14 residues. As DNA, the CDR3 is TGTGCCAGCAGTGGGAGACAGGGGACCGGGGAGCTGTTTTTT. It is translated as CASSGRQGTGELFF.

The chain uses TRBV7-9 and TRBJ2-7; TRBD2 is a possible D gene (6 bases). This CDR3 is 14 amino acids long. V was pared by 6 bases and J by 3 bases, with 15 bases between. CDR1 and CDR2 (germline): SEHNR, FQNEAQ (reference sequence). For the CDR3, the DNA is TGTGCCAGCAGTCCTAGAGGAGGGCACTACGAGCAGTACTTC. This gives the protein CASSPRGGHYEQYF.

This clonotype was seen a few times. V usage is TRBV12-3 or TRBV12-4 and J usage is TRBJ1-2, with D uncertain. V shed 4 bases and J shed 1 base, with 10 bases lying between them. CDR3 size: 14 residues. The CDR3 loop is CASSYALNNYGYTF. The CDR3 DNA is TGTGCCAGCAGTTATGCCTTGAATAACTATGGCTACACCTTC.

In its sample, this clonotype was seen a few times. The V gene is TRBV9, the J gene TRBJ2-7; D possibly matches TRBD1 or TRBD2 (6 bases each). CDR1 is SGDLS and CDR2 is YYNGEE in the germline V gene. This CDR3 spans 15 amino acids. The V gene lost 4 bases and the J gene lost 3 bases, with 17 bases spanning the gap. CDR3 coding DNA: TGTGCCAGCAGCCCGGGGGCAGCAATAGACTACGAGCAGTACTTC. Encoded protein: CASSPGAAIDYEQYF.

The genes are TRBV3-1 and TRBJ2-1; 9 positions agree with TRBD2. The CDR3 is made up of 15 amino acids. Trimming at V came to 5 bases and at J to 3 bases, leaving 5 bases not matched to a gene. Germline CDR1 LGHDT, CDR2 YNNKEL (reference sequence). CDR3 region: CASSLPSGVYNEQFF. For the CDR3, the DNA is TGTGCCAGCAGCTTACCTAGCGGGGTCTACAATGAGCAGTTCTTC.

This clonotype was counted a few times. The chain joins TRBV3-1 to TRBJ2-7; D unclear. This CDR3 region has 12 residues. The V gene lost 1 base and the J gene lost 2 bases, with 3 bases spanning the gap. Germline CDR1 and CDR2: LGHDT and YNNKEL (reference sequence). DNA for the CDR3: TGTGCCAGCAGCCAAGCCACCTACGAGCAGTACTTC. It translates to CASSQATYEQYF.

V and J are TRBV5-1 and TRBJ2-7; D may be TRBD2 (6 bases). Between the trimmed V and J ends, which lost 0 bases and 7 bases, there was a span of 14 bases. The CDR3 loop spans 14 amino acids. CDR1 is SGHRS and CDR2 is YFSETQ in the germline V gene. The CDR3 DNA is TGCGCCAGCAGCTTGGCTTCCGGGAGAACGGAGCAGTACTTC. Amino acids: CASSLASGRTEQYF.

This clonotype has just a few counts. The chain carries TRBV7-9 and TRBJ2-4; D is ambiguous. This CDR3 is built from 11 residues. The germline V gene encodes CDR1 SEHNR and CDR2 FQNEAQ (reference sequence). V lost 5 bases to trimming and J lost 8 bases, with 7 bases between them. The CDR3 protein is CASSRVDIQYF. In nucleotides, the CDR3 is TGTGCCAGCAGCAGGGTGGACATTCAGTACTTC. Full variable domain (remainder filled in from reference TRBV7-9 and TRBJ2-4): DTGVSQNPRHKITKRGQNVTFRCDPISEHNRLYWYRQTLGQGPEFLTYFQNEAQLEKSRLLSDRFSAERPKGSFSTLEIQRTEQGDSAMYLCASSRVDIQYFGAGTRLSVL.

The gene calls are TRBV7-3 and TRBJ1-1; D unresolved. CDR1 SGHTA and CDR2 FQGTGA come from the germline V gene. This CDR3 spans 14 amino acids. Trimming removed 5 bases from V and 3 bases from J, with 13 bases in between. The CDR3 DNA follows: TGTGCCAGCAGCGGCGGCAGCGGGGACACTGAAGCTTTCTTT. Translating gives CASSGGSGDTEAFF.

This chain links TRBV27 with TRBJ2-6; 9 nucleotides line up with TRBD1. V lost 0 bases to trimming and J lost 3 bases; unmatched junction nucleotides: 6. Germline V gene data show CDR1 as MNHEY and CDR2 as SMNVEV (reference sequence). The CDR3 has 18 residues. CDR3 nucleotides: TGTGCCAGCAGTTTATCGGTACAGGGGGCGCTTGGGGCCAACGTCCTGACTTTC. Amino acid sequence: CASSLSVQGALGANVLTF. Looking up the rest from reference TRBV27 and TRBJ2-6 gives the full variable domain: EAQVTQNPRYLITVTGKKLTVTCSQNMNHEYMSWYRQDPGLGLRQIYYSMNVEVTDKGDVPEGYKVSRKEKRNFPLILESPSPNQTSLYFCASSLSVQGALGANVLTFGAGSRLTVL.

The V and J genes are TRBV25-1 and TRBJ2-3, with 12 bases aligning to TRBD2. The CDR3 is made up of 18 amino acids. Germline V gene data show CDR1 as MGHDK and CDR2 as SYGVNS. After removal of 2 bases from V and 0 bases from J, the junction contained 6 bases not matched to a gene. CDR3 nucleotides: TGTGCCAGCAGTGAAGGACTAGCGGGGAGAACTAGCACAGATACGCAGTATTTT. It codes for CASSEGLAGRTSTDTQYF.

The rearrangement joins TRBV9 to TRBJ2-1; D tentatively fits TRBD1 or TRBD2 (5 bases each). V lost 0 bases to trimming and J lost 0 bases, with 19 bases between them. Per germline, CDR1 SGDLS and CDR2 YYNGEE. This CDR3 spans 19 amino acids. CDR3 nucleotide sequence: TGTGCCAGCAGCGTAGCTAGCTGGGACGCGCTAAGCTCCTACAATGAGCAGTTCTTC. Translating gives CASSVASWDALSSYNEQFF.

The sample holds a few counts of this clonotype. This rearrangement joins TRBV4-3 to TRBJ2-2, with D perhaps TRBD2 (6 bases). The CDR3 sequence is 17 residues long. The V gene lost 3 bases and the J gene lost 0 bases, with 14 bases spanning the gap. Germline loops: CDR1 LGHNA, CDR2 YSLEER. The CDR3 sequence is CASSQLAEIANTGELFF. Written as DNA, the CDR3 is TGCGCCAGCAGCCAGTTAGCGGAGATCGCGAACACCGGGGAGCTGTTTTTT.

This chain uses TRBV12-3 or TRBV12-4 with TRBJ2-3; 11 bases line up with TRBD2. V gave up 5 bases and J gave up 0 bases; unmatched junction bases: 10. The CDR3 contains 18 residues. CDR3 amino acids: CASSPRGSGRASTDTQYF. CDR3 DNA sequence: TGTGCCAGCAGTCCCCGGGGTAGCGGGAGGGCTAGCACAGATACGCAGTATTTT.

This sequence joins TRBV29-1 and TRBJ2-7, with 13 bases aligning to TRBD2. V was pared by 6 bases and J by 6 bases, with 8 bases of the junction left unmatched. CDR3 length equals 14 residues. Germline V lookup: CDR1 SQVTM, CDR2 ANQGSEA. CDR3 region: CSVRTSGGAREQYF. In DNA form, the CDR3 reads TGCAGCGTCCGAACTAGCGGGGGGGCGCGCGAGCAGTACTTC.

This clonotype was seen repeatedly, ten times or more. This chain connects TRBV5-1 to TRBJ2-3, with D uncertain. Germline V gene sequence: CDR1 SGHRS, CDR2 YFSETQ. The CDR3 loop spans 14 amino acids. Trimming removed 1 base from V and 0 bases from J, with 6 bases in between. CDR3 region: CASSLQVSTDTQYF. The CDR3 nucleotides read TGCGCCAGCAGCTTGCAAGTCAGCACAGATACGCAGTATTTT.

The CDR3 bases are TGTGCCAGCAGTTACTCGCGGCTAGCGGGAGGTGTCGGGGAGCTGTTTTTT. It translates to CASSYSRLAGGVGELFF. The chain joins TRBV6-5 to TRBJ2-2, with 11 bases that match TRBD2. Germline values: CDR1 MNHEY, CDR2 SVGAGI. With 0 bases clipped from V and 7 bases from J, the junction kept 7 bases outside the gene matches. This CDR3 is 17 amino acids long.

This sequence joins TRBV24-1 and TRBJ2-2; tentatively, D is TRBD1 or TRBD2 (6 bases each). Germline V gives CDR1 KGHDR, CDR2 SFDVKD. Trimming removed 9 bases from V and 5 bases from J, with 21 bases in between. This CDR3 is 16 amino acids long. The chain's CDR3 is CATEGGTTRSTGELFF. Written as DNA, the CDR3 is TGTGCCACCGAGGGGGGAACAACTCGTAGTACCGGGGAGCTGTTTTTT.

This clonotype was observed a few times. The gene calls are TRBV24-1 and TRBJ1-2, with D maybe TRBD1 (6 bases). CDR1 is KGHDR, CDR2 SFDVKD, per germline. The length of the CDR3 is 14 residues. Between the trimmed V and J ends, which lost 3 bases and 1 base, there was a span of 8 bases. The CDR3 loop reads CATSDQQGNYGYTF. Here the CDR3 DNA reads TGTGCCACCAGTGATCAACAGGGTAACTATGGCTACACCTTC.

The V call is TRBV27, the J call TRBJ2-7; TRBD2 matches 9 bases. The germline V gene has CDR1 MNHEY and CDR2 SMNVEV (reference sequence). Losses at the gene ends were 8 bases for V and 3 bases for J; bases not matched to a gene: 8. This CDR3 spans 14 amino acids. CDR3 DNA sequence: TGTGCCAGCTTTGCAGCGGGAGGTGGCTACGAGCAGTACTTC. It specifies CASFAAGGGYEQYF.